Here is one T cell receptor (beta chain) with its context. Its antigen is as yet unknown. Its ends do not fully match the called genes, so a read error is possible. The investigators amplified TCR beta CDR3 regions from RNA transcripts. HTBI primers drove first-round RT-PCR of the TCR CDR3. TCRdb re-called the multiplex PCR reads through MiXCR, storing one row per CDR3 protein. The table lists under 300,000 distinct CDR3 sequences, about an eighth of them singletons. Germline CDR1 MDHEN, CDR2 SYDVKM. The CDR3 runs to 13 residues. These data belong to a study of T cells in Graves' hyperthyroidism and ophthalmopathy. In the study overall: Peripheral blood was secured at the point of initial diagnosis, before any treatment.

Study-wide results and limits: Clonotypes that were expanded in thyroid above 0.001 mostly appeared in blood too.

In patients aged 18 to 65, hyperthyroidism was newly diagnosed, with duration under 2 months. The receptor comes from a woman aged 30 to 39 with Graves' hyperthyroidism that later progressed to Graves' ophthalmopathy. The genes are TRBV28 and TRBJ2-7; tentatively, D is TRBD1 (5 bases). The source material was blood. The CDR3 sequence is CASNGRESYAQYF. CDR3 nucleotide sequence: TGTGCCAGCAATGGCAGGGAATCCTACGCGCAGTACTTC. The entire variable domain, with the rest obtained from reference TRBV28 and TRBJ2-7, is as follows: DVKVTQSSRYLVKRTGEKVFLECVQDMDHENMFWYRQDPGLGLRLIYFSYDVKMKEKGDIPEGYSVSREKKERFSLILESASTNQTSMYLCASNGRESYAQYFGPGTRLTVT.